This T cell receptor (beta chain) appears in the sequencing data of a study of shared clonotypes between healthy human individuals. Assay used: immunoSEQ multiplex PCR; TCRdb lists only in-frame clones, some missing. In the table there are some 1,400,000 clones, roughly 96% of which are singletons. The V end was cut by 4 bases, the J end by 7 bases, with 13 bases between. From germline, CDR1 is SGHTA and CDR2 FQGTGA. This CDR3 contains 14 residues. The gene calls are TRBV7-3 and TRBJ2-2, with D maybe TRBD1 (6 bases). This TCR came from a man aged 25-45 years in good health. Sequencing was performed on naive CD4+ T cells sorted from blood. Specified subset: CD45RA+ positively selected. The chain's CDR3 is CASSSQGSGGELFF. The DNA of the CDR3 is TGTGCCAGCAGCTCGCAGGGGTCCGGCGGGGAGCTGTTTTTT.